Following are 19 T cell receptor beta chains from one sample sequenced in a study of T cell responses to AZD1222 COVID-19 vaccine. Using immunoSEQ multiplex PCR, the repertoire was profiled, and TCRdb retains in-frame clones only, with some absent. The sample consists of 55,000 to 70,000 clones, about nine tenths of them appearing once. The input for sequencing was peripheral blood, taken on day 0 of AZD1222 vaccination. These receptors originate from an adult in good health.

This sequence joins TRBV4-1 and TRBJ2-7; no clear D gene. Germline CDR1 MGHRA, CDR2 YSYEKL. The CDR3 is made up of 15 amino acids. V gave up 0 bases and J gave up 3 bases, with 12 bases separating them. The DNA of the CDR3 is TGCGCCAGCAGCCAAGATAACAGCCCGTTCTACGAGCAGTACTTC. It yields the protein CASSQDNSPFYEQYF.

This chain uses TRBV11-2 with TRBJ2-2, with 13 bases lining up with TRBD2. Germline V gene sequence: CDR1 SGHAT, CDR2 FQNNGV. J was trimmed by 7 bases and V by 5 bases; bases with no gene match: 7. The CDR3 has 16 amino acids. Here the CDR3 reads CASSGTSGRAHGELFF. CDR3 DNA sequence: TGTGCCAGCAGCGGTACTAGCGGGAGGGCCCACGGGGAGCTGTTTTTT.

The CDR3 nucleotides are TGCGCCAGCAGTGAGCTAGCGGCCCAAGAGACCCAGTACTTC. As protein: CASSELAAQETQYF. The chain links TRBV10-1 to TRBJ2-5; TRBD2 agrees at 7 bases. V was clipped by 2 bases and J by 1 base; unmatched bases: 1. From germline, CDR1 is WNHNN and CDR2 SYGVQD (reference sequence). The CDR3 is 14 residues long.

The chain joins TRBV3-1 (or the pseudogene TRBV3-2) to TRBJ2-1, with D perhaps TRBD1 or TRBD2 (5 bases each). The CDR3 length is 16 residues. V lost 2 bases and J 9 bases, leaving 20 bases between the germline ends. In germline, CDR1 is LGHDT, CDR2 YNNKEL (reference sequence). The CDR3 region has the DNA TGTGCCAGCAGCCAACTACCGGGACCTCAATCCAGTGAGCAGTTCTTC. It codes for CASSQLPGPQSSEQFF.

The V and J genes are TRBV19 and TRBJ2-3, with D perhaps TRBD2 (5 bases). The CDR3 is 15 amino acids. V was clipped by 6 bases and J by 2 bases, with 15 bases between them. The germline gives CDR1 LNHDA, CDR2 SQIVND (reference sequence). CDR3: CASRAGEGDTDTQYF. The CDR3 DNA reads TGTGCCAGTAGGGCCGGGGAAGGAGACACAGATACGCAGTATTTT.

The CDR3 nucleotides read TGTGCCAGCAGCTTTTTCGGGACTAGCGGAAAAGAGACCCAGTACTTC. This translates into CASSFFGTSGKETQYF. The V gene is TRBV7-8, the J gene TRBJ2-5, with 11 bases lining up with TRBD2. This CDR3 is 16 amino acids long. Germline CDR1 SGHVS, CDR2 FQNEAQ. Trimming cost V 3 bases and J 3 bases; bases outside gene matches: 6.

This chain uses TRBV6-5 with TRBJ2-7; D assignment may be TRBD1 or TRBD2 (5 bases each). The V and J ends lost 7 bases and 1 base respectively, with 17 bases between them. Germline values: CDR1 MNHEY, CDR2 SVGAGI. The CDR3 extends over 15 amino acids. In DNA form, the CDR3 reads TGTGCCAGCATAAAAGCCGGGACGGCTTCCTACGAGCAGTACTTC. Amino acids: CASIKAGTASYEQYF.

J is TRBJ2-7 and V is TRBV5-1, with 9 bases lining up with TRBD1. Trimming took 3 bases from V and 2 from J; bases not matched to a gene: 6. The CDR3 spans 15 residues. Germline loops: CDR1 SGHRS, CDR2 YFSETQ. Written as DNA, the CDR3 is TGCGCCAGCAGCTCCAGGGACAGGGAGGCCTACGAGCAGTACTTC. This translates into CASSSRDREAYEQYF. Full variable domain (remainder filled in from reference TRBV5-1 and TRBJ2-7): KAGVTQTPRYLIKTRGQQVTLSCSPISGHRSVSWYQQTPGQGLQFLFEYFSETQRNKGNFPGRFSGRQFSNSRSEMNVSTLELGDSALYLCASSSRDREAYEQYFGPGTRLTVT.

The gene calls are TRBV18 and TRBJ2-3; perhaps TRBD2 as D (5 bases). This CDR3 has 18 residues. V was clipped by 2 bases and J by 2 bases, with 20 bases between them. Germline lookup yields CDR1 KGHSH and CDR2 LQKENI. As DNA, the CDR3 is TGTGCCAGCTCACCAGGGTTCTTCGGCGCTAGCCCCACAGATACGCAGTATTTT. The encoded protein is CASSPGFFGASPTDTQYF.

This clone occurred once. Here the CDR3 DNA reads TGTGCCAGCAGTGAAGCAGGTACAGGGGCCAACGTCCTGACTTTC. This gives the protein CASSEAGTGANVLTF. This rearrangement joins TRBV6-1 to TRBJ2-6; no firm D call. Germline assignment: CDR1 MNHNS and CDR2 SASEGT. The germline V and J ends were trimmed by 0 bases and 4 bases, with 7 bases remaining between them. The CDR3 runs 15 residues.

The chain couples TRBV27 to TRBJ2-3; no definite D call. The V end lost 8 bases, the J end lost 4 bases, and 10 bases lay between the germline ends. This CDR3 has 12 amino acids. Per the germline V gene, CDR1 is MNHEY and CDR2 is SMNVEV (reference sequence). The CDR3 sequence is CASRRVADTQYF. CDR3 in DNA: TGTGCCAGCCGCCGGGTGGCAGATACGCAGTATTTT.

This chain uses TRBV14 with TRBJ2-3; D gene unclear. Germline CDR1 SGHDN, CDR2 FVKESK. The V gene lost 0 bases and the J gene lost 2 bases, with 15 bases spanning the gap. There are 17 residues in the CDR3. This CDR3 reads CASSQDLDQWDTDTQYF. CDR3 nucleotides: TGTGCCAGCAGCCAAGATTTGGACCAATGGGACACAGATACGCAGTATTTT.

This chain links TRBV18 with TRBJ2-7; 10 nucleotides match TRBD2. The V gene end was trimmed by 0 bases and the J gene end by 3 bases; junction bases not matched to a gene: 5. The CDR3 is 16 amino acids. Germline lookup yields CDR1 KGHSH and CDR2 LQKENI. Written as DNA, the CDR3 is TGTGCCAGCTCACCACCTACTAGCGGGATCTACTACGAGCAGTACTTC. Protein sequence: CASSPPTSGIYYEQYF.

The genes are TRBV11-2 and TRBJ2-1, with 8 bases matching TRBD2. Germline V CDR1 and CDR2: SGHAT, FQNNGV. With V trimmed by 2 bases and J by 7 bases, 4 bases remained unmatched. The CDR3 has 14 amino acids. The CDR3 loop is CASSLREGRNEQFF. CDR3 nucleotides: TGTGCCAGCAGCTTACGGGAGGGCAGGAATGAGCAGTTCTTC. Using reference TRBV11-2 and TRBJ2-1 for the parts outside the CDR3, the full variable domain is EAGVAQSPRYKIIEKRQSVAFWCNPISGHATLYWYQQILGQGPKLLIQFQNNGVVDDSQLPKDRFSAERLKGVDSTLKIQPAKLEDSAVYLCASSLREGRNEQFFGPGTRLTVL.

The rearrangement joins TRBV4-2 to TRBJ2-7; tentatively, D is TRBD1 (6 bases). This CDR3 contains 15 residues. V was shortened by 1 base and J by 2 bases, with 12 bases between the two germline ends. The V gene's germline CDR1 is LGHNA and CDR2 YNFKEQ. DNA of the CDR3: TGTGCCAGCAGCCAAGCAACCGGGACAACCTACGAGCAGTACTTC. Its translation: CASSQATGTTYEQYF.

The chain carries TRBV9 and TRBJ2-2; D unclear. V gave up 2 bases and J gave up 0 bases, with 2 bases separating them. The CDR3 is made up of 13 amino acids. Germline lookup yields CDR1 SGDLS and CDR2 YYNGEE. For the CDR3, the DNA is TGTGCCAGCAGCGTTCCGAACACCGGGGAGCTGTTTTTT. It yields the protein CASSVPNTGELFF.

The V call is TRBV2, the J call TRBJ2-5; D tentatively fits TRBD1 or TRBD2 (5 bases each). The germline V and J ends were trimmed by 5 bases and 7 bases, with 17 bases remaining between them. Per germline, CDR1 SNHLY and CDR2 FYNNEI. CDR3 size: 14 residues. Written as DNA, the CDR3 is TGTGCCAGCAGTAAGGGACCTGGCCAATGGACCCAGTACTTC. Its translation is CASSKGPGQWTQYF.

The chain links TRBV6-5 to TRBJ2-7; D may be TRBD1 (6 bases). Germline values: CDR1 MNHEY, CDR2 SVGAGI. This CDR3 comprises 14 residues. V was cut by 4 bases and J by 1 base, with 11 bases left in between. CDR3 nucleotide sequence: TGTGCCAGCAGTTCAGGGGACGGTTCCTACGAGCAGTACTTC. It yields the protein CASSSGDGSYEQYF.

The chain combines TRBV7-2 with TRBJ2-7; no reliable D call. V was shortened by 2 bases and J by 0 bases, with 11 bases between the two germline ends. The CDR3 totals 15 residues. Germline V gene lookup returns CDR1 SGHTA and CDR2 FQGNSA. CDR3: CASSLRQGSSYEQYF. CDR3 DNA: TGTGCCAGCAGCTTAAGACAAGGTAGCTCCTACGAGCAGTACTTC.